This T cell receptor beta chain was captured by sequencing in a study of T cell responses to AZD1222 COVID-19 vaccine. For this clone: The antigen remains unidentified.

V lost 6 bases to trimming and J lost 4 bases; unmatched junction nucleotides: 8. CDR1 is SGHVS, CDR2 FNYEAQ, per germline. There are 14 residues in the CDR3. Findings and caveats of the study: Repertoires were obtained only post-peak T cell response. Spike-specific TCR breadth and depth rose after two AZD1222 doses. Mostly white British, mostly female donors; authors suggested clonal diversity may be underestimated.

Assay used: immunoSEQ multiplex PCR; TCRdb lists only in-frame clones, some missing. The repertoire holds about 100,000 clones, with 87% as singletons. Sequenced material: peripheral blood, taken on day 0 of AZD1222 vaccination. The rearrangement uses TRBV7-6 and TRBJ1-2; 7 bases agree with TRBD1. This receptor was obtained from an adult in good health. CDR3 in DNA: TGTGCCAGCAGTTCGAGGGAGGGGGCCTATGGCTACACCTTC. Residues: CASSSREGAYGYTF.